This T cell receptor (beta chain) appears in the sequencing data of a study of blood T cells in healthy people across ages. Overall study results and limits: Donor CMV status, an unknown factor, possibly confounded changes in expanded clonotypes.

The CDR3 is 13 amino acids. With 6 bases removed from V and 4 bases from J, the gap between germline ends came to 13 bases. Looked up from germline, CDR1 is SGHAT and CDR2 is FQNNGV. Through a sample-barcoded 5' primer and a J-beta primer mix, a second PCR was run for about 6 to 11 cycles. TCRdb reprocessed the 5' RACE reads via MiXCR and lists one record per CDR3 protein. The table has 1,300,000 or so distinct CDR3 sequences, around 55% seen once. This clonotype has a handful of counts. Its antigen is still unknown. The receptor's source is a man aged 18 to 35 in good health. The chain employs TRBV11-2 and TRBJ2-7, with D uncertain. Sequencing used blood. The CDR3 DNA follows: TGTGCCAGCAGTCCATTGTCTGGTTACGAGCAGTACTTC. As protein: CASSPLSGYEQYF.